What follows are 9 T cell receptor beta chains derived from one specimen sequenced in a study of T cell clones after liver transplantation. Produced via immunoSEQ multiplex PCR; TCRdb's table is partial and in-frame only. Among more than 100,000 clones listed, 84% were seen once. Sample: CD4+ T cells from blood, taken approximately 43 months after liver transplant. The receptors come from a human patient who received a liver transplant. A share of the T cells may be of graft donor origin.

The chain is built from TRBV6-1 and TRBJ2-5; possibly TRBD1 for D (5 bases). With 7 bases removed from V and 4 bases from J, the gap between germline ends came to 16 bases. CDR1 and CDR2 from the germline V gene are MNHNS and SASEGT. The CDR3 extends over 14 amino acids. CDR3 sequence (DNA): TGTGCCAGCAAAAATCTTCGACAGAGAGAGACCCAGTACTTC. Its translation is CASKNLRQRETQYF.

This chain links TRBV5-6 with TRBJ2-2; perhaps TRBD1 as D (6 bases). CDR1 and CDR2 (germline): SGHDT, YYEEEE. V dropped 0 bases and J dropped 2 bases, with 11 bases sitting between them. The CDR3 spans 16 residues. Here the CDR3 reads CASSLAGALNTGELFF. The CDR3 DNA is TGTGCCAGCAGCTTGGCAGGGGCCCTAAACACCGGGGAGCTGTTTTTT.

The chain's CDR3 is CASSLESSNQPQHF. The CDR3 bases are TGTGCCAGCAGCCTAGAATCTAGCAATCAGCCCCAGCATTTT. The J gene is TRBJ1-5, the V gene TRBV4-2; D ambiguous. The V and J ends lost 4 bases and 0 bases respectively, with 7 bases between them. Germline CDR1 reads LGHNA; CDR2 reads YNFKEQ. This CDR3 region has 14 residues.

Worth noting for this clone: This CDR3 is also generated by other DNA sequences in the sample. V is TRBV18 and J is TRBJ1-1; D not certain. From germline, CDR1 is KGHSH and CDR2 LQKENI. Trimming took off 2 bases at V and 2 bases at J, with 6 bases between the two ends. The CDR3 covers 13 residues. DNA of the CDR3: TGTGCCAGCTCACCAGGGAGAAACACTGAAGCTTTCTTT. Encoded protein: CASSPGRNTEAFF.

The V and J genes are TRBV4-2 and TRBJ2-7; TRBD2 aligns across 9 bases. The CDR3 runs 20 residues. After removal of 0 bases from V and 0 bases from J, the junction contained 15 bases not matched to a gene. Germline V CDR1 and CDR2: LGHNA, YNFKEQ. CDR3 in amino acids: CASSQEGFRASGELSYEQYF. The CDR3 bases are TGTGCCAGCAGCCAAGAAGGGTTTAGGGCTAGCGGGGAACTCTCCTACGAGCAGTACTTC.

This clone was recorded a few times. The CDR3 region has the DNA TGTGCCAGCAGCCCCGGCGGCAGCACAGATACGCAGTATTTT. This gives the protein CASSPGGSTDTQYF. The chain uses TRBV7-2 and TRBJ2-3; D is unclear. Trimming shortened V by 5 bases and J by 0 bases, and 9 bases separated the two germline ends. CDR3 length: 14 amino acids. CDR1 and CDR2 from the germline V gene are SGHTA and FQGNSA.

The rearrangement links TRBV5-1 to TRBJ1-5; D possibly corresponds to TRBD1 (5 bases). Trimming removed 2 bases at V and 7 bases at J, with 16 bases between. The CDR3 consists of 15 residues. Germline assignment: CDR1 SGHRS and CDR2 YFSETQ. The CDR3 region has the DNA TGCGCCAGCAGCTTCGAGGGGAACCCTGCACAGCCCCAGCATTTT. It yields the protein CASSFEGNPAQPQHF. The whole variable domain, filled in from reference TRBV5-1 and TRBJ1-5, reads KAGVTQTPRYLIKTRGQQVTLSCSPISGHRSVSWYQQTPGQGLQFLFEYFSETQRNKGNFPGRFSGRQFSNSRSEMNVSTLELGDSALYLCASSFEGNPAQPQHFGDGTRLSIL.

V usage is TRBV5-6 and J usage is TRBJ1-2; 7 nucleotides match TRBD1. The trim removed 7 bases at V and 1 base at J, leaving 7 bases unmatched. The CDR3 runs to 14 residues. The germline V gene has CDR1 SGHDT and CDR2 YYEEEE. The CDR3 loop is CASGLQGINYGYTF. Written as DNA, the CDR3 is TGTGCCAGCGGGTTACAGGGGATTAACTATGGCTACACCTTC. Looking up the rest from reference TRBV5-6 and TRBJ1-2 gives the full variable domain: DAGVTQSPTHLIKTRGQQVTLRCSPKSGHDTVSWYQQALGQGPQFIFQYYEEEERQRGNFPDRFSGHQFPNYSSELNVNALLLGDSALYLCASGLQGINYGYTFGSGTRLTVV.

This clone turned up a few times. CDR3 sequence reads: CASRGGQDNEQFF. CDR3 DNA: TGTGCCAGCCGGGGGGGGCAGGACAATGAGCAGTTCTTC. The J gene is TRBJ2-1, the V gene TRBV6-1; 8 nucleotides match TRBD2. The CDR3 runs 13 residues. CDR1 is MNHNS, CDR2 SASEGT, per germline. V lost 8 bases, J lost 5 bases, and 5 bases stayed unmatched.